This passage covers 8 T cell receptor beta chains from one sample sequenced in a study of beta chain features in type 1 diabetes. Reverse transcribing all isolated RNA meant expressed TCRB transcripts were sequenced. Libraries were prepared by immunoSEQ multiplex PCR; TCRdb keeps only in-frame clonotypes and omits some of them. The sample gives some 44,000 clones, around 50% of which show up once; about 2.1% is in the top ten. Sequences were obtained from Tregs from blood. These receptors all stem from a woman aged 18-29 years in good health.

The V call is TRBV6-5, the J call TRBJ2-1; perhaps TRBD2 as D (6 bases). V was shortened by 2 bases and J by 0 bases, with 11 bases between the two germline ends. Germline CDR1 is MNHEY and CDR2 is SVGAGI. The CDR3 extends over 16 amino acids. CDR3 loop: CASSYAGGPSYNEQFF. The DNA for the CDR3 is TGTGCCAGCAGTTACGCCGGAGGGCCCTCCTACAATGAGCAGTTCTTC.

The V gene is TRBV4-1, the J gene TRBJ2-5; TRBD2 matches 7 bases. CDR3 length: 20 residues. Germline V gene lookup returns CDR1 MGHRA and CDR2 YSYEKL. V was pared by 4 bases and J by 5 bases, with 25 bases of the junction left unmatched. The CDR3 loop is CASSPPAGIAGERDKETQYF. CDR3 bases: TGCGCCAGCAGCCCCCCAGCCGGGATAGCGGGTGAAAGAGATAAGGAGACCCAGTACTTC.

CDR3 loop: CASSLAFLAGAYNEQFF. Written as DNA, the CDR3 is TGTGCCAGCAGCTTAGCCTTCCTAGCGGGAGCCTACAATGAGCAGTTCTTC. The rearrangement uses TRBV7-2 and TRBJ2-1; 10 nucleotides match TRBD2. V shed 0 bases and J 2 bases; nucleotides not matched to a gene: 4. The CDR3 sequence is 17 residues long. Germline lookup yields CDR1 SGHTA and CDR2 FQGNSA.

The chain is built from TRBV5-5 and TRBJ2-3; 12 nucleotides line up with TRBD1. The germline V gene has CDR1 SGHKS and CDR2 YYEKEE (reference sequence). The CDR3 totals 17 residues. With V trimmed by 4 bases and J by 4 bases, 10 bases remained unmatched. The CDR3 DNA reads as TGTGCCAGCAGCCCCACTCACGGGACAGGGGGCGCAGATACGCAGTATTTT. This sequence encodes CASSPTHGTGGADTQYF.

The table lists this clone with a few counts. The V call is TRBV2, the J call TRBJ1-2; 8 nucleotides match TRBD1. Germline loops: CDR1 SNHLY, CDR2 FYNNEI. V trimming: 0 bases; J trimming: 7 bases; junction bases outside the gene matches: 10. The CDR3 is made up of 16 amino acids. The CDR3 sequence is CASSEALRTGLAGYTF. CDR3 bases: TGTGCCAGCAGTGAAGCGCTTCGGACAGGGCTAGCTGGCTACACCTTC. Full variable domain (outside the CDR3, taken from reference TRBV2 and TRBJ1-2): EPEVTQTPSHQVTQMGQEVILRCVPISNHLYFYWYRQILGQKVEFLVSFYNNEISEKSEIFDDQFSVERPDGSNFTLKIRSTKLEDSAMYFCASSEALRTGLAGYTFGSGTRLTVV.

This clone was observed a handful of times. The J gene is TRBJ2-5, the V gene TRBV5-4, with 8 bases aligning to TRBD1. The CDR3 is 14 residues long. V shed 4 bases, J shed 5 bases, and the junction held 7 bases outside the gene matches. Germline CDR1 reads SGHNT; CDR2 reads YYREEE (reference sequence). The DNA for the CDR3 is TGTGCCAGCAGCCGGACAGGGTCTACGGAGACCCAGTACTTC. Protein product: CASSRTGSTETQYF.

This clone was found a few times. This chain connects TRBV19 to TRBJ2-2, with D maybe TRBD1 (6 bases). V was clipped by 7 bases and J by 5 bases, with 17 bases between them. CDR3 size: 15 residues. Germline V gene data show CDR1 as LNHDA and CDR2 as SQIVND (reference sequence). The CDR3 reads CASNSGEVGTGELFF. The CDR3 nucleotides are TGTGCCAGTAATTCAGGGGAAGTTGGGACCGGGGAGCTGTTTTTT.

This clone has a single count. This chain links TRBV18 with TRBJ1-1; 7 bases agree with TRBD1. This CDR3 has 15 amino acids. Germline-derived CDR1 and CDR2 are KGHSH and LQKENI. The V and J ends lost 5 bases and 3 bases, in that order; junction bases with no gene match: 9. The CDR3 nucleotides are TGTGCCAGCTCATCTTCGACAGGGACGGACACTGAAGCTTTCTTT. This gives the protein CASSSSTGTDTEAFF.